A selection of T cell receptor beta chains follows, all from one sample in a study of Ad26.COV2.S vaccination and SARS-CoV-2 variants. Measured with immunoSEQ multiplex PCR; TCRdb has only the in-frame clones, and not every one. Seen here are around 450,000 clones, around 90% observed once, and the top ten hold more than 3.5%. The material was peripheral blood, obtained in a trial of Ad26.COV2.S vaccine versus placebo. The origin of the receptors is a person aged 18-65 years who received the Ad26.COV2.S COVID-19 vaccine or a placebo. The CDR3 runs from the conserved cysteine through the conserved F or W. The order of the fields is J gene, V gene, clone size, D gene, CDR3 protein, CDR3 DNA. A D gene is named only where the DNA matches it firmly. Not every row has a clone size; where given, it reads once, few, many or a size class.

TRBJ1-1 | TRBV27 | . | TRBD1 | CASRGSTGLNTEAFF | TGTGCCAGCAGGGGATCGACAGGGCTGAACACTGAAGCTTTCTTT
TRBJ2-1 | TRBV7-6 | . | . | CASSLGSGSEQFF | TGTGCCAGCAGCTTAGGAAGCGGCTCTGAGCAGTTCTTC
TRBJ1-5 | TRBV28 | . | . | CASSLGGPSNQPQHF | TGTGCCAGCAGCCTGGGAGGCCCGAGCAATCAGCCCCAGCATTTT
TRBJ2-2 | TRBV9 | . | . | CASSVQPTNTGELFF | TGTGCCAGCAGCGTCCAACCTACGAACACCGGGGAGCTGTTTTTT
TRBJ2-5 | TRBV7-2 | . | . | CASSSGEAETQYF | TGTGCCAGCAGCTCGGGAGAGGCAGAGACCCAGTACTTC
TRBJ2-1 | TRBV3-1/TRBV3-2 | . | TRBD2 | CASSQKAGRPYNEQFF | TGTGCCAGCAGCCAAAAAGCGGGAAGACCCTACAATGAGCAGTTCTTC
TRBJ2-1 | TRBV9 | . | . | CASSVARASEQFF | TGTGCCAGCAGCGTAGCTAGGGCCAGCGAGCAGTTCTTC
TRBJ2-3 | TRBV5-1 | few | . | CASSLRGVGTDTQYF | TGCGCCAGCAGCCTCCGAGGGGTAGGCACAGATACGCAGTATTTT
TRBJ1-2 | TRBV6-6 | . | . | CASSYLSRTENYGYTF | TGTGCCAGCAGTTACCTATCCCGGACAGAAAACTATGGCTACACCTTC
TRBJ1-2 | TRBV20-1 | . | . | CSGESYGYTF | TGCAGTGGGGAGTCGTATGGCTACACCTTC
TRBJ2-1 | TRBV5-4 | . | TRBD1 | CASSRDSWYNEQFF | TGTGCCAGCAGCCGGGACAGTTGGTACAATGAGCAGTTCTTC
TRBJ2-7 | TRBV3-1/TRBV3-2 | . | . | CASSQEGLALMDPSTSYEQYF | TGTGCCAGCAGCCAAGAAGGTTTGGCCCTAATGGACCCAAGTACCTCCTACGAGCAGTACTTC
TRBJ2-1 | TRBV15 | . | TRBD2 | CATSRDRALAGGSEQFF | TGTGCCACCAGCAGAGATCGTGCTCTAGCGGGAGGGAGTGAGCAGTTCTTC
TRBJ1-2 | TRBV18 | few | TRBD1 | CASSPGTENYGYTF | TGTGCCAGCTCACCCGGGACAGAGAACTATGGCTACACCTTC
TRBJ2-3 | TRBV3-1/TRBV3-2 | . | TRBD2 | CASSQDGGLEFNTQYF | TGTGCCAGCAGCCAAGATGGCGGACTAGAATTCAATACGCAGTATTTT
TRBJ2-1 | TRBV7-3 | . | . | CASSLSPDNEQFF | TGTGCCAGCAGCTTATCACCCGACAATGAGCAGTTCTTC
TRBJ2-5 | TRBV7-2 | . | . | CASSLPRRAASIQETQYF | TGTGCCAGCAGCTTACCCCGCAGGGCAGCCTCCATCCAGGAGACCCAGTACTTC
TRBJ2-3 | TRBV5-1 | . | TRBD2 | CASSLEPSGRTDTQYF | TGCGCCAGCAGCTTGGAGCCTAGCGGTCGCACAGATACGCAGTATTTT
TRBJ1-2 | TRBV5-1 | . | . | CASSSGQILFF | TGCGCCAGCAGCTCCGGACAGATTTTGTTCTTC
TRBJ1-1 | TRBV18 | . | . | CASSPPRGSAEAFF | TGTGCCAGCTCACCACCGAGGGGTAGCGCTGAAGCTTTCTTT
TRBJ2-2 | TRBV9 | . | TRBD1 | CASSVSRQGPTGELFF | TGTGCCAGCAGCGTATCCCGACAGGGGCCCACCGGGGAGCTGTTTTTT
TRBJ2-7 | TRBV2 | . | . | CASILELDRSGKGEQYF | TGTGCCAGCATTTTAGAGTTGGACAGATCGGGAAAGGGCGAGCAGTACTTC
TRBJ1-4 | TRBV5-1 | . | . | CASSLWASRGFF | TGCGCCAGCAGCTTATGGGCCAGCCGAGGGTTTTTT
TRBJ2-2 | TRBV7-2 | . | . | CASPGKGGTGELFF | TGTGCCTCGCCGGGAAAGGGGGGCACCGGGGAGCTGTTTTTT
TRBJ2-7 | TRBV27 | . | . | CASSSERYYEQYF | TGTGCCAGCAGTTCGGAGAGGTACTACGAGCAGTACTTC
TRBJ2-3 | TRBV18 | . | . | CASTQTGGGTDTQYF | TGTGCCAGCACCCAAACAGGAGGTGGGACAGATACGCAGTATTTT
TRBJ2-3 | TRBV7-2 | . | . | CASERHSLGTDTQYF | TGTGCCAGCGAGAGACATTCACTAGGCACAGATACGCAGTATTTT
TRBJ2-7 | TRBV25-1 | . | . | CASSDWGNSYEQYF | TGTGCCAGCAGTGACTGGGGAAACTCCTACGAGCAGTACTTC
TRBJ1-1 | TRBV28 | . | . | CASSLFSPNTEAFF | TGTGCCAGCAGTTTATTTTCCCCGAACACTGAAGCTTTCTTT
TRBJ1-1 | TRBV27 | few | . | CASSSSGFEAFF | TGTGCCAGCAGTTCCTCGGGCTTTGAAGCTTTCTTT
TRBJ1-1 | TRBV5-1 | many | TRBD1 | CASSLVGTGVMNTEAFF | TGCGCCAGCAGCTTGGTAGGGACAGGGGTAATGAACACTGAAGCTTTCTTT
TRBJ1-3 | TRBV2 | . | . | CASSEEGAGNTIYF | TGTGCCAGCAGTGAGGAAGGGGCTGGAAACACCATATATTTT
TRBJ2-2 | TRBV6-6 | . | TRBD1 | CASSSMTGGTGELFF | TGTGCCAGCAGTTCGATGACAGGGGGAACCGGGGAGCTGTTTTTT
TRBJ2-1 | TRBV28 | . | TRBD2 | CASSLSGSGNEQFF | TGTGCCAGCAGCCTTAGCGGGAGTGGCAATGAGCAGTTCTTC
TRBJ2-7 | TRBV5-1 | . | . | CASSSDDYEQYF | TGCGCCAGCAGCTCCGACGACTACGAGCAGTACTTC
TRBJ1-1 | TRBV27 | few | . | CASSQTGFNTEAFF | TGTGCCAGCAGTCAAACAGGGTTCAACACTGAAGCTTTCTTT
TRBJ1-3 | TRBV28 | . | . | CASQGQPDTIYF | TGTGCCAGCCAAGGACAGCCGGACACCATATATTTT
TRBJ2-2 | TRBV27 | . | . | CASRGLANAGELFF | TGTGCCAGCCGGGGGCTAGCGAACGCCGGGGAGCTGTTTTTT
TRBJ2-3 | TRBV19 | few | . | CASSMVRDGGTQYF | TGTGCCAGTAGTATGGTTCGGGACGGGGGTACGCAGTATTTT
TRBJ2-5 | TRBV9 | . | . | CASSRLRQGTQYF | TGTGCCAGCAGCCGCCTAAGACAAGGGACCCAGTACTTC
TRBJ2-2 | TRBV4-3 | . | . | CASSQDSQRTGELFF | TGCGCCAGCAGCCAAGATAGTCAGCGGACCGGAGAGCTGTTTTTT